These T cell receptor beta chains were read from a single sample in a study of control samples from healthy donors and cancer patients. This table comes from immunoSEQ multiplex PCR, and its TCRdb copy is limited to in-frame clones, with some not included. Of some 77,000 clones listed, about 89% are singletons. Material: blood. The receptors originated from a woman aged 55 to 70 in good health. Each CDR3 is given with its conserved first and last residue. Fields, in order: V gene, J gene, D gene, clone size, CDR3 DNA, CDR3 protein. D genes are given only for firm matches. Not every row has a clone size; where given, it reads once, few, many or a size class.

>TRBV4-2|TRBJ2-2|TRBD2|.
TGTGCCAGCAGCCAAGCTAAGAGACTAGCGTCCACCGGGGAGCTGTTTTTT
CASSQAKRLASTGELFF
>TRBV25-1|TRBJ1-4|.|.
TGTGCCAGCAGTGATCAGACGACTAATGAAAAACTGTTTTTT
CASSDQTTNEKLFF
>TRBV2|TRBJ1-4|TRBD1|few
TGTGCCAGCAGTTGGACAGGGGCAACTAATGAAAAACTGTTTTTT
CASSWTGATNEKLFF
>TRBV10-2|TRBJ2-1|.|once
TGCGCCAGCAAGGGGTCAGGGTGGGATGAGCAGTTCTTC
CASKGSGWDEQFF
>TRBV6-6|TRBJ2-6|TRBD1|.
TGTGCCAGCATAAGGACAGGGTTCACTGGGGCCAACGTCCTGACTTTC
CASIRTGFTGANVLTF
>TRBV28|TRBJ2-7|.|.
TGTGCCAGCAGTTTCCTAGGATACGAGCAGTACTTC
CASSFLGYEQYF
>TRBV4-3|TRBJ2-6|.|once
TGCGCCAGCAGCCTTTCCTCTGGGGCCAACGTCCTGACTTTC
CASSLSSGANVLTF
>TRBV5-4|TRBJ2-7|TRBD1|.
TGTGCCAGCAGTACGGGACAGGGGGCCCCCTACGAGCAGTACTTC
CASSTGQGAPYEQYF
>TRBV3-1/TRBV3-2|TRBJ1-5|.|.
TGTGCCAGCAGCCTTGGAGGCTCTAGCAATCAGCCCCAGCATTTT
CASSLGGSSNQPQHF
>TRBV19|TRBJ1-5|.|.
TGTGCCAGTAGTATGGGCTCCAATTGGGGGTATCAGCCCCAGCATTTT
CASSMGSNWGYQPQHF
>TRBV18|TRBJ2-5|.|.
TGTGCCAGCTCACCATCAGGATGGGAGACCCAGTACTTC
CASSPSGWETQYF
>TRBV15|TRBJ2-1|TRBD1|once
TGTGCCACCAGCTGGCCGGACAGGAACTACAATGAGCAGTTCTTC
CATSWPDRNYNEQFF
>TRBV6-1|TRBJ1-4|.|.
TGTGCCAGCAGTGAAGGAGTGGGTGGTACTAATGAAAAACTGTTTTTT
CASSEGVGGTNEKLFF
>TRBV7-9|TRBJ1-1|.|.
TGTGCCAGCAGCTTAGCGGATGGTGAAGCTTTCTTT
CASSLADGEAFF
>TRBV24-1|TRBJ2-3|TRBD1|.
TGTGCCACCAGTGATTCTCCGGGACAGGGGGGCGGCGATACGCAGTATTTT
CATSDSPGQGGGDTQYF
>TRBV5-6|TRBJ1-1|TRBD1|.
TGTGCCAGCAGCCCGAACAGGGGGGTCGACACTGAAGCTTTCTTT
CASSPNRGVDTEAFF
>TRBV18|TRBJ2-1|.|.
TGTGCCAGCTCACCTTCGGCCGCCGACTACAATGAGCAGTTCTTC
CASSPSAADYNEQFF
>TRBV7-2|TRBJ1-5|.|.
TGTGCCAGCAGCCCGTCGTGGGAGGGTCAGCCCCAGCATTTT
CASSPSWEGQPQHF
>TRBV24-1|TRBJ2-1|.|.
TGTGCCACCAGTGACCCCGGGACCCCTGTCGTTGATGAGCAGTTCTTC
CATSDPGTPVVDEQFF
>TRBV11-3|TRBJ2-3|TRBD2|.
TGTGCCAGCAGCTTTGGCGGGGGGGCTAGCACAGATACGCAGTATTTT
CASSFGGGASTDTQYF
>TRBV19|TRBJ1-1|.|.
TGTGCCAGTAGTCCAATGGGCAGGGAAGCTTTCTTT
CASSPMGREAFF
>TRBV29-1|TRBJ1-1|TRBD1|once
TGCAGCGTTGTAGGGTTCGGACAGGGGGCAAGAGGGACTGAAGCTTTCTTT
CSVVGFGQGARGTEAFF
>TRBV28|TRBJ1-1|TRBD1|.
TGTGCCAGCAGTTCACCGGGACAGCTGAACACTGAAGCTTTCTTT
CASSSPGQLNTEAFF
>TRBV2|TRBJ1-1|TRBD1|.
TGTGCCAGCAGTAGACAGGGGTTGATGAACACTGAAGCTTTCTTT
CASSRQGLMNTEAFF
>TRBV5-5|TRBJ2-5|.|.
TGTGCCAGCAGTAAGGCAGGGGGGGAGACCCAGTACTTC
CASSKAGGETQYF
>TRBV6-2/TRBV6-3|TRBJ1-5|.|.
TGTGCCAGCAGTCCACCGCCGAGGGGCCCAAATCAGCCCCAGCATTTT
CASSPPPRGPNQPQHF
>TRBV7-9|TRBJ2-7|.|medium-sized
TGTGCCAGCAGCTGGAGCACTTCGGGCTCCTACGAGCAGTACTTC
CASSWSTSGSYEQYF
>TRBV5-6|TRBJ1-3|TRBD1|.
TGTGCCAGCAGCTGGGACAGGGGAAACACCATATATTTT
CASSWDRGNTIYF
>TRBV28|TRBJ1-5|TRBD1|.
TGTGCCAGCAGAGCGAGAGACAGGGGACATCAGCCCCAGCATTTT
CASRARDRGHQPQHF
>TRBV28|TRBJ1-1|.|.
TGTGCCAGCAGTTTGTTCGCGCGTGAAGCTTTCTTT
CASSLFAREAFF
>TRBV5-1|TRBJ2-1|.|.
TGCGCCAGCAGCTTGGGTAGCAGATCCAATGAGCAGTTCTTC
CASSLGSRSNEQFF
>TRBV2|TRBJ2-7|.|.
TGTGCCAGCAGTGTGGGTACAGGTTCCAACGAGCAGTACTTC
CASSVGTGSNEQYF
>TRBV6-5|TRBJ1-1|.|.
TGTGCCAGCAGCTCCCAGCAGCAGGGGGAAGCTTTCTTT
CASSSQQQGEAFF
>TRBV30|TRBJ1-1|TRBD1|.
TGTGCCTGGACGACAGGGGGGACAGGGGGCGGCACTGAAGCTTTCTTT
CAWTTGGTGGGTEAFF
>TRBV7-2|TRBJ2-5|TRBD2|.
TGTGCCAGCAGCTTAGCCCTTGAAACTAGCGGGTACGGGGAGACCCAGTACTTC
CASSLALETSGYGETQYF
>TRBV5-4|TRBJ2-1|TRBD1|.
TGTGCCAGCAGCGGACTGGACAGGGGTAATGAGCAGTTCTTC
CASSGLDRGNEQFF
>TRBV7-2|TRBJ2-3|TRBD2|.
TGTGCCAGCAGCTTAGTCGTGGCGGGGGGCCAAAATACGCAGTATTTT
CASSLVVAGGQNTQYF
>TRBV11-3|TRBJ2-5|.|.
TGTGCCAGCAGCCAGGGATCAGAGACCCAGTACTTC
CASSQGSETQYF
>TRBV5-1|TRBJ2-7|.|.
TGCGCCAGCGCGCAGGGCAGCTCCTACGAGCAGTACTTC
CASAQGSSYEQYF
>TRBV28|TRBJ2-5|.|.
TGTGCCAGCAGTTTACAAGTTCAAGAGACCCAGTACTTC
CASSLQVQETQYF
>TRBV5-1|TRBJ2-1|TRBD2|.
TGCGCCAGCAGCTTGGCCGGGGGGAATGAGCAGTTCTTC
CASSLAGGNEQFF
>TRBV3-1/TRBV3-2|TRBJ2-5|.|once
TGTGCCAGCACCCAAGGGGGAGCGCCGCGGGAGACCCAGTACTTC
CASTQGGAPRETQYF
>TRBV6-4|TRBJ2-3|TRBD2|.
TGTGCCAGCAGTGACTCGGCGGGGGGACCAGATACGCAGTATTTT
CASSDSAGGPDTQYF
>TRBV7-3|TRBJ2-5|TRBD2|.
TGTGCCAGCGCTAGCGGGGCCCAAGAGACCCAGTACTTC
CASASGAQETQYF
>TRBV28|TRBJ1-1|.|.
TGTGCCAGCAGTTTACTTGGTGAAGCTTTCTTT
CASSLLGEAFF
>TRBV5-5|TRBJ2-5|TRBD2|.
TGTGCCAGCAGCTTTGCCGGGGGGGCCGCGGAGACCCAGTACTTC
CASSFAGGAAETQYF
>TRBV6-1|TRBJ1-6|.|.
TGTGCCAGCGCGGGGGGCGTAGGATCACCCCTCCACTTT
CASAGGVGSPLHF
>TRBV18|TRBJ1-1|TRBD1|.
TGTGCCAGCTCACTTGGGGGGACAGGGTACACTGAAGCTTTCTTT
CASSLGGTGYTEAFF
>TRBV7-3|TRBJ2-2|.|.
TGTGCCAGCAGCTTAAATGACGGGGAGCTGTTTTTT
CASSLNDGELFF
>TRBV11-2|TRBJ1-4|TRBD1|.
TGTGCCAGCACCCCCAGCGGTTTGGGACAGGGGTTTGTAGAAAAACTGTTTTTT
CASTPSGLGQGFVEKLFF
>TRBV10-3|TRBJ2-3|TRBD2|.
TGTGCCACCGGGGGACTAGCGGGGGTTGGCAGCACAGATACGCAGTATTTT
CATGGLAGVGSTDTQYF
>TRBV7-9|TRBJ2-7|TRBD1|.
TGTGCCAGCAGCGCCCCCGCGACAGGGATCGGCGAGCAGTACTTC
CASSAPATGIGEQYF
>TRBV11-3|TRBJ2-2|.|.
TGTGCCAGCAGCTTAACGGTTGACACCGGGGAGCTGTTTTTT
CASSLTVDTGELFF
>TRBV6-5|TRBJ2-7|TRBD1|.
TGTGCCAGCAGTCAATTCAGGGGGCAGCGCGAGCAGTACTTC
CASSQFRGQREQYF
>TRBV12-3/TRBV12-4|TRBJ1-1|.|.
TGTGCCAGCAGTTTCCGGTGGTTCACTGAAGCTTTCTTT
CASSFRWFTEAFF
>TRBV7-7|TRBJ2-3|.|.
TGTGCTAGCAGCCCTCAGGGCGGAGTGGATACGCAGTATTTT
CASSPQGGVDTQYF
>TRBV27|TRBJ2-3|TRBD2|.
TGTGCCAGCAGTCTCAGCGGGAGGGCCACAGATACGCAGTATTTT
CASSLSGRATDTQYF
>TRBV6-6|TRBJ2-7|TRBD2|.
TGTGCCAGCAGTTACTTCGAGCGGGAAAGGCACGAGCAGTACTTC
CASSYFERERHEQYF
>TRBV27|TRBJ1-4|TRBD1|once
TGTGCCAGCAGTTTCTCCCCCGGGACAGGGGTTTCACTTGAAAAACTGTTTTTT
CASSFSPGTGVSLEKLFF
>TRBV3-1/TRBV3-2|TRBJ1-6|.|.
TGTGCCAGCAGCGAACAGCGGGGCTCACCCCTCCACTTT
CASSEQRGSPLHF